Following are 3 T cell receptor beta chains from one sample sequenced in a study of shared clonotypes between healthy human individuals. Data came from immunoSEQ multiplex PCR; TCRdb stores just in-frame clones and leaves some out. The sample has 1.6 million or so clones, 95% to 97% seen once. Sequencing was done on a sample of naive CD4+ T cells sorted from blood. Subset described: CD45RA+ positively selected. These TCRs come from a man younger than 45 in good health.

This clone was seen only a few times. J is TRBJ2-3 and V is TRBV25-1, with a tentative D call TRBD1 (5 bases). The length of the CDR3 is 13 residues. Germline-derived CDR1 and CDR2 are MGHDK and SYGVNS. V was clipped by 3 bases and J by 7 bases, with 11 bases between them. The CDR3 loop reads CASSDPGWNTQYF. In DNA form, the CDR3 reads TGTGCCAGCAGTGATCCAGGGTGGAATACGCAGTATTTT.

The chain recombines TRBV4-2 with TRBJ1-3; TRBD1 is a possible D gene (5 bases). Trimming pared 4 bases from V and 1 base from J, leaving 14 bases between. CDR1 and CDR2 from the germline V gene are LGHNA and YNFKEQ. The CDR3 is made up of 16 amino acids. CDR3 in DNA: TGTGCCAGCAGCCGATCTTGGGACTCTTCTGGAAACACCATATATTTT. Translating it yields CASSRSWDSSGNTIYF.

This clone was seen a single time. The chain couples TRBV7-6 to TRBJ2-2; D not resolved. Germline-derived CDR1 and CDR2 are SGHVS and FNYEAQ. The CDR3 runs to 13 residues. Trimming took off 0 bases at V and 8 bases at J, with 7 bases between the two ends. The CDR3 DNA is TGTGCCAGCAGCTTAGCGCCGGGTGGGGAGCTGTTTTTT. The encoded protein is CASSLAPGGELFF. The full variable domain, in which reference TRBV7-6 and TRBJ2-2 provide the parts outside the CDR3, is GAGVSQSPRYKVTKRGQDVALRCDPISGHVSLYWYRQALGQGPEFLTYFNYEAQQDKSGLPNDRFSAERPEGSISTLTIQRTEQRDSAMYRCASSLAPGGELFFGEGSRLTVL.